The 14 T cell receptor beta chains in this list originate from one sample, sequenced in a study of blood T cells in healthy people across ages (dated by TCRdb to the mid-2010s). Library method: 5' RACE. Sequenced on an Illumina HiSeq 2500. A second PCR of roughly 6 to 11 cycles was run with a J-beta primer mix and a sample-barcoded 5' primer. TCRdb ran its own pipeline on the public reads, namely fastp trimming at Q25 and MiXCR clone calling, and kept in-frame beta chains. CDR3 protein duplicates are merged, each entry listing the most common genes and DNA. The sample has about 800,000 distinct CDR3 sequences on record, 55% to 70% of them singletons. 20% to 25% of the sample is in the top ten clones. The material sequenced was blood. The source is a man under 40 in good health.

The chain is built from TRBV29-1 and TRBJ2-5; 10 bases are a match to TRBD1. V dropped 1 base and J dropped 2; count of bases not matched to a gene: 7. The CDR3 runs 16 residues. From germline, CDR1 is SQVTM and CDR2 ANQGSEA. The CDR3 coding sequence is TGCAGCGTTGAAGTCGACCGGGACAGGGGACAAGAGACCCAGTACTTC. This sequence encodes CSVEVDRDRGQETQYF.

The chain employs TRBV18 and TRBJ2-2; D gene uncertain. The V and J ends lost 3 bases and 10 bases respectively, with 15 bases between them. In germline, CDR1 is KGHSH, CDR2 LQKENI. The CDR3 totals 14 residues. The CDR3 DNA follows: TGTGCCAGCTCACCGACCGGACCCGACCTGGAGCTGTTTTTT. Translated: CASSPTGPDLELFF. The full variable domain, its missing parts supplied by reference TRBV18 and TRBJ2-2, is NAGVMQNPRHLVRRRGQEARLRCSPMKGHSHVYWYRQLPEEGLKFMVYLQKENIIDESGMPKERFSAEFPKEGPSILRIQQVVRGDSAAYFCASSPTGPDLELFFGEGSRLTVL.

Remarks on this clonotype: A much larger clone differs from this one at a single base, so this may be a read error. This chain uses TRBV4-1 with TRBJ2-1; D is perhaps TRBD2 (6 bases). Looked up from germline, CDR1 is MGHRA and CDR2 is YSYEKL. The CDR3 is 17 residues long. The DNA for the CDR3 is TGCGCCAGCAGCCCCAGTGCACGGCGGGACCCGGGGAATGGGCAGTTCTTC. Translating gives CASSPSARRDPGNGQFF.

The chain combines TRBV6-2 or TRBV6-3 with TRBJ2-4, with D perhaps TRBD1 (5 bases). The better agreement between TRBJ2-7 and the DNA end casts doubt on the J call. The germline gives CDR1 MNHEY, CDR2 SVGEGT. The CDR3 consists of 12 residues. The CDR3 DNA sequence: TGTGCCAGCGGCTACCAGGGATACGAGCAGTACTTC. Its protein is CASGYQGYEQYF.

The chain couples TRBV6-5 to TRBJ2-6; possibly TRBD1 for D (5 bases). The V and J ends lost 4 bases and 0 bases respectively, with 10 bases between them. This CDR3 contains 16 residues. Germline CDR1 is MNHEY and CDR2 is SVGAGI. CDR3 loop: CASSSPDSSGANVLTF. The CDR3 DNA is TGTGCCAGCAGTTCGCCCGACAGCTCTGGGGCCAACGTCCTGACTTTC.

The rearrangement uses TRBV20-1 and TRBJ2-3; perhaps TRBD1 as D (5 bases). The V gene lost 0 bases and the J gene lost 2 bases, with 15 bases spanning the gap. The germline V gene encodes CDR1 DFQATT and CDR2 SNEGSKA (reference sequence). The CDR3 extends over 16 amino acids. CDR3 residues: CSARDVFGHNTDTQYF. DNA of the CDR3: TGCAGTGCTAGAGATGTATTCGGACACAACACAGATACGCAGTATTTT.

The J gene is TRBJ1-2, the V gene TRBV7-2, with 7 bases fitting TRBD1. J lost 4 bases, V lost 6 bases, and 5 bases had no gene match. Germline assignment: CDR1 SGHTA and CDR2 FQGNSA. This CDR3 contains 13 residues. CDR3 residues: CASRPGGGYGYTF. CDR3 in DNA: TGTGCCAGCAGACCAGGGGGGGGCTATGGCTACACCTTC.

This rearrangement joins TRBV27 to TRBJ1-6; D gene uncertain. The CDR3 length is 15 residues. Trimming took 3 bases from V and 0 from J, leaving 6 bases between them. Germline V lookup: CDR1 MNHEY, CDR2 SMNVEV (reference sequence). The CDR3 nucleotides are TGTGCCAGCAGTTTGGCGCTCTCCTATAATTCACCCCTCCACTTT. Translating it yields CASSLALSYNSPLHF.

The gene calls are TRBV10-3 and TRBJ2-1; unclear D gene. Germline-derived CDR1 and CDR2 are ENHRY and SYGVKD. V lost 2 bases, J lost 6 bases, and 5 bases lay in between. There are 12 residues in the CDR3. The CDR3, as DNA: TGTGCCATCAGTGAGGTCCTCAATGAGCAGTTCTTC. Its protein is CAISEVLNEQFF.

The gene calls are TRBV28 and TRBJ2-2; TRBD1 agrees at 10 bases. V lost 6 bases to trimming and J lost 4 bases; unmatched junction nucleotides: 5. The CDR3 is made up of 15 amino acids. The germline V gene has CDR1 MDHEN and CDR2 SYDVKM. CDR3 in amino acids: CASRRGQGSTGELFF. The DNA for the CDR3 is TGTGCCAGCAGGCGGGGACAGGGGAGCACCGGGGAGCTGTTTTTT.

V and J are TRBV29-1 and TRBJ2-3; D is ambiguous. Trimming pared 8 bases from V and 0 bases from J, leaving 12 bases between. Germline V CDR1 and CDR2: SQVTM, ANQGSEA. CDR3 size: 13 residues. The CDR3 spells CSFASWSTDTQYF. CDR3 nucleotide sequence: TGCAGCTTCGCTTCATGGAGCACAGATACGCAGTATTTT.

This chain connects TRBV5-1 to TRBJ2-3; no clear D. With 4 bases removed from V and 8 bases from J, the gap between germline ends came to 20 bases. Germline V gene sequence: CDR1 SGHRS, CDR2 YFSETQ. The CDR3 loop spans 15 amino acids. CDR3 DNA sequence: TGCGCCAGCAGCCCGGCTGGGATGAAGGCAGGTACGCAGTATTTT. Amino acid sequence: CASSPAGMKAGTQYF.

The V gene is TRBV30, the J gene TRBJ1-6; D unresolved. Looked up from germline, CDR1 is GTSNPN and CDR2 is SVGIG (reference sequence). The CDR3 covers 12 residues. V lost 3 bases and J 9 bases, leaving 9 bases between the germline ends. CDR3 sequence: CAWSQTGSPLHF. CDR3 DNA: TGTGCCTGGAGCCAAACGGGTTCACCCCTCCACTTT.

The chain couples TRBV5-1 to TRBJ1-1; 8 positions agree with TRBD1. Germline V lookup: CDR1 SGHRS, CDR2 YFSETQ. The CDR3 sequence is 16 residues long. J was trimmed by 6 bases and V by 3 bases; bases with no gene match: 13. The CDR3 protein is CASSSGQGGLGAEAFF. The CDR3 nucleotides read TGCGCCAGCAGCTCTGGACAGGGCGGCTTAGGAGCTGAAGCTTTCTTT.